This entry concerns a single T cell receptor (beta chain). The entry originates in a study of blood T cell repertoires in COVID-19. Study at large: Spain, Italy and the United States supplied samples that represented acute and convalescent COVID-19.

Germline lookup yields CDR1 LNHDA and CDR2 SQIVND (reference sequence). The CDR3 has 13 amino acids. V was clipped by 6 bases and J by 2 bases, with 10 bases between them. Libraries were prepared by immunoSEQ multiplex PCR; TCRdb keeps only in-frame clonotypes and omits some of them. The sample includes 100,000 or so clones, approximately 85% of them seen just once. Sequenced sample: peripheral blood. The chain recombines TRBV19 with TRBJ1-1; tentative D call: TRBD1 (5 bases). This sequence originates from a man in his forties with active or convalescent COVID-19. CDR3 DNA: TGTGCCAGTAGCCCGGGGACTAACACTGAAGCTTTCTTT. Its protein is CASSPGTNTEAFF.